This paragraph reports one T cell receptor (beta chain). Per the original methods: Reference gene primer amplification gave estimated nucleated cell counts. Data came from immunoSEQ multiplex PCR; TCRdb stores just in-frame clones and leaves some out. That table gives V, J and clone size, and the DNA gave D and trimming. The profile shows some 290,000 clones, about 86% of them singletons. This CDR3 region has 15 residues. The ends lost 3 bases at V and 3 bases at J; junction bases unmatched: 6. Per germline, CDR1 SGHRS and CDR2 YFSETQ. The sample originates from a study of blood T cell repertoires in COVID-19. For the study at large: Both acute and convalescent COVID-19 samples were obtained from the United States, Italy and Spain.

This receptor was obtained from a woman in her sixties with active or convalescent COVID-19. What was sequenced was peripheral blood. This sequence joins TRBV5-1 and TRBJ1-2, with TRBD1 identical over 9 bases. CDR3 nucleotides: TGCGCCAGCAGCTGGGAGACAGGGGGGGACTATGGCTACACCTTC. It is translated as CASSWETGGDYGYTF.